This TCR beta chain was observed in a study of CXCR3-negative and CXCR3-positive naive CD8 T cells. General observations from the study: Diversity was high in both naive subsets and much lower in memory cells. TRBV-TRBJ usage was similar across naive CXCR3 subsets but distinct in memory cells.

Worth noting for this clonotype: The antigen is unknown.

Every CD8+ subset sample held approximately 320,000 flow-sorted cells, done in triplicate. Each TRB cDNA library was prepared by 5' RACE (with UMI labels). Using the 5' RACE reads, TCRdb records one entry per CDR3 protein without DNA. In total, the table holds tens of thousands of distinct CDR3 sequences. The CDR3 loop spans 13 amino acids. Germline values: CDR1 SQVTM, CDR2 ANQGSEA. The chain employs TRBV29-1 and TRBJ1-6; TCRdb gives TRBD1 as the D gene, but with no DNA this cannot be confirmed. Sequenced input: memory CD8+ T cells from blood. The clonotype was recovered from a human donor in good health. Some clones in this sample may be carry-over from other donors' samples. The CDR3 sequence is CSVGDSPDSPLHF. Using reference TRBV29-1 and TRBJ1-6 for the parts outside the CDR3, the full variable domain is SAVISQKPSRDICQRGTSLTIQCQVDSQVTMMFWYRQQPGQSLTLIATANQGSEATYESGFVIDKFPISRPNLTFSTLTVSNMSPEDSSIYLCSVGDSPDSPLHFGNGTRLTVT.